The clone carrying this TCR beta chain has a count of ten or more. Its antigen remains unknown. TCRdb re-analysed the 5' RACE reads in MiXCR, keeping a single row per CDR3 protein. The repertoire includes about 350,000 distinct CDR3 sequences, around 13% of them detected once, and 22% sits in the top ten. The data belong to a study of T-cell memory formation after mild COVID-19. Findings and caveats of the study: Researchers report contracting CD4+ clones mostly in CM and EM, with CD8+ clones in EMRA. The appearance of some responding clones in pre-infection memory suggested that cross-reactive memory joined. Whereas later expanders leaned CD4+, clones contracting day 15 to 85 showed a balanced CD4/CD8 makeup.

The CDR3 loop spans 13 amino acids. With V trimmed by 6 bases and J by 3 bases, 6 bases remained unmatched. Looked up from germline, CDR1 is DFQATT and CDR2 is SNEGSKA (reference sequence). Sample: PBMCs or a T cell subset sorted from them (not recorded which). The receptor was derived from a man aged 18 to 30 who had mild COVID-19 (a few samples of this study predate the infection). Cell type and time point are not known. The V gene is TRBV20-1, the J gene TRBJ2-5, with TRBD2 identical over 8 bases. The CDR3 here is CSAGKAGEETQYF. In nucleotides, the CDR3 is TGCAGTGCAGGAAAAGCGGGGGAAGAGACCCAGTACTTC.